Sequencing of this T cell receptor beta chain was carried out in a study of shared clonotypes between healthy human individuals. General study results and limits: Generally, naive subsets came out with larger estimated richness than memory subsets.

The assay was immunoSEQ multiplex PCR, and TCRdb's table has in-frame clones only and misses some. The sample yields about 1 million clones, roughly 75% seen once. In regard to this clone: What it binds is not known.

The trim removed 4 bases at V and 2 bases at J, leaving 8 bases unmatched. The CDR3 has 16 residues. CDR1 is SGDLS, CDR2 YYNGEE, per germline. The chain employs TRBV9 and TRBJ1-1; 10 bases line up with TRBD1. This clonotype originated in a man aged 18 to 29 in good health. Source material: memory CD4+ T cells sorted from blood. Stated subset: CD45RA-negative fraction. This CDR3 reads CASSPGQGSLNTEAFF. DNA for the CDR3: TGTGCCAGCAGCCCGGGACAGGGGTCCTTAAACACTGAAGCTTTCTTT.